The present T cell receptor (beta chain) was sequenced within a study of T-cell memory formation after mild COVID-19. About the study: In these data, TCR clusters were largely donor specific.

The CDR3 length is 16 residues. The trim removed 0 bases at V and 3 bases at J, leaving 3 bases unmatched. The V gene's germline CDR1 is SGHRS and CDR2 YFSETQ. Study-level results: CM and EM subsets held most contracting CD4+ clones; EMRA held CD8+ ones.

TCRdb reprocessed the 5' RACE reads with MiXCR, giving one entry per CDR3 protein. The data contain more than 250,000 distinct CDR3 sequences, roughly 15% of them singletons. This clonotype has only a few counts. The antigen is not known. Source material: PBMCs or a T cell subset sorted from them (not recorded which). This TCR was sampled from a man between 18 and 35 years old who had mild COVID-19 (a few samples of this study predate the infection). Cell type and time point are not known. The chain couples TRBV5-1 to TRBJ2-3; 11 bases fit TRBD1. Here the CDR3 DNA reads TGCGCCAGCAGCTTGGCCGGGACAGGGGGTACAGATACGCAGTATTTT. Protein sequence: CASSLAGTGGTDTQYF.